Shown below are 28 T cell receptor beta chains from a single sample sequenced in a study of naive and memory T cell subsets. The SP2 primer and nested alpha and beta constant region primers amplified ligated cDNA in four rounds. MiXCR was run by TCRdb on the 5' RACE reads, yielding one entry per CDR3 protein. The sample contains 32,000 or so distinct CDR3 sequences, 16% of which appear only once. The library had UMIs added by 3' ligation of an oligonucleotide to TCR cDNA. Receptor source: a female donor in good health.

In this sample, this clonotype turned up a few times. The genes are TRBV6-5 and TRBJ1-5; D call uncertain. This CDR3 has 14 residues. V shed 2 bases and J shed 6 bases, with 11 bases lying between them. Germline CDR1 is MNHEY and CDR2 is SVGAGI. The CDR3, as DNA: TGTGCCAGCAGTTACCGGGGAGGGAGTCAGCCCCAGCATTTT. The encoded protein is CASSYRGGSQPQHF.

This clonotype was observed a few times. This chain links TRBV6-4 with TRBJ2-1; 13 positions match TRBD2. Germline V gene lookup returns CDR1 MRHNA and CDR2 SNTAGT. The length of the CDR3 is 15 residues. V shed 0 bases, J shed 14 bases, and the junction held 7 bases outside the gene matches. This chain's CDR3 is CASSDSTSGGSWKFF. The CDR3 bases are TGTGCCAGCAGTGACTCGACTAGCGGGGGGAGCTGGAAGTTCTTC.

The rearrangement joins TRBV3-1 to TRBJ2-7, with D possibly called TRBD1 or TRBD2 (5 bases each). Germline lookup yields CDR1 LGHDT and CDR2 YNNKEL (reference sequence). The CDR3 is made up of 14 amino acids. Trimming pared 0 bases from V and 4 bases from J, leaving 10 bases between. This CDR3 is CASSQEGRPYEQYF. The DNA for the CDR3 is TGTGCCAGCAGCCAAGAGGGACGTCCATACGAGCAGTACTTC.

The J gene is TRBJ1-1, the V gene TRBV7-2, with a weak D call TRBD1 (5 bases). V lost 6 bases to trimming and J lost 8 bases, with 13 bases between them. Germline V gene lookup returns CDR1 SGHTA and CDR2 FQGNSA. The CDR3 has 12 amino acids. CDR3 residues: CASRLPRGEAFF. CDR3 DNA: TGTGCCAGCAGGTTACCTCGGGGCGAAGCTTTCTTT.

As for this clonotype: One base away lies a much larger clone, so this may be a sequencing read error. The final CDR3 position lacks the conserved phenylalanine or tryptophan, pointing to a likely read error. The chain is built from TRBV6-6 and TRBJ1-2; TRBD1 aligns across 7 bases. This CDR3 is built from 15 residues. With 4 bases clipped from V and 6 bases from J, the junction kept 11 bases outside the gene matches. Germline V gives CDR1 MNHNY, CDR2 SVGAGI (reference sequence). The CDR3 loop is CASSSNDRVVDGYTS. CDR3 sequence (DNA): TGTGCCAGCAGTTCCAACGACAGGGTTGTAGATGGCTACACCTCC.

The sample holds many counts of this clonotype. The CDR3 bases are TGTGCCAGCAGTAACCAACAGGTTAACTATAATTCACCCCTCCACTTT. This gives the protein CASSNQQVNYNSPLHF. The chain combines TRBV6-5 with TRBJ1-6; D is possibly TRBD1 (5 bases). This CDR3 contains 16 residues. V lost 5 bases, J lost 3 bases, and 14 bases lay in between. Germline-derived CDR1 and CDR2 are MNHEY and SVGAGI.

In this sample, this clonotype turned up a few times. The rearrangement links TRBV5-5 to TRBJ2-7; 7 bases agree with TRBD1. Germline-derived CDR1 and CDR2 are SGHKS and YYEKEE (reference sequence). The V and J ends lost 2 bases and 6 bases, in that order; junction bases with no gene match: 8. The CDR3 has 14 residues. The CDR3 DNA is TGTGCCAGCAGCTTAAGGGGGCGAAGTTCCGAGCAGTACTTC. Protein product: CASSLRGRSSEQYF.

In this sample, this clonotype turned up a few times. J is TRBJ1-4 and V is TRBV6-1; 10 nucleotides line up with TRBD1. Looked up from germline, CDR1 is MNHNS and CDR2 is SASEGT. V gave up 10 bases and J gave up 13 bases; unmatched junction bases: 12. The CDR3 extends over 13 amino acids. CDR3: CATAATGGPGLFF. The CDR3 DNA sequence: TGTGCCACAGCAGCGACAGGGGGCCCGGGACTGTTTTTT.

The table lists this clonotype with many counts. The chain has TRBV18 and TRBJ1-5, with 9 nucleotides matching TRBD1. V gave up 3 bases and J gave up 7 bases; unmatched junction bases: 4. Germline V CDR1 and CDR2: KGHSH, LQKENI. The CDR3 is made up of 14 amino acids. This chain's CDR3 is CASSPGQGRQPQHF. DNA for the CDR3: TGTGCCAGCTCACCGGGACAGGGAAGACAGCCCCAGCATTTT.

The chain carries TRBV29-1 and TRBJ2-3, with D unclear. Trimming removed 6 bases from V and 5 bases from J, with 12 bases in between. CDR1 and CDR2 (germline): SQVTM, ANQGSEA. This CDR3 spans 12 amino acids. CDR3 DNA sequence: TGCAGCGTCTCGATAGTTGGAGATACGCAGTATTTT. Translated, it gives CSVSIVGDTQYF.

This clonotype has a count of ten or more. This sequence joins TRBV7-2 and TRBJ2-2; possibly TRBD1 for D (5 bases). Germline lookup yields CDR1 SGHTA and CDR2 FQGNSA. The CDR3 spans 15 residues. Deletions cut 5 bases from V and 2 bases from J, with 12 bases between. CDR3 in amino acids: CASSPWGVNTGELFF. In DNA, the CDR3 is TGTGCCAGCAGCCCCTGGGGCGTTAACACCGGGGAGCTGTTTTTT.

V is TRBV7-2 and J is TRBJ1-6; D unclear. In germline, CDR1 is SGHTA, CDR2 FQGNSA. CDR3 length: 15 residues. Trimming pared 7 bases from V and 7 bases from J, leaving 17 bases between. The CDR3 spells CASKSRQAVNSPLHF. The CDR3 coding sequence is TGTGCCAGCAAGTCACGGCAGGCTGTCAATTCACCCCTCCACTTT.

This clonotype was observed many times. The V gene is TRBV9, the J gene TRBJ2-5, with a weak D call TRBD1 (5 bases). Trimming stripped 4 bases from V and 5 bases from J, with 15 bases between. Germline values: CDR1 SGDLS, CDR2 YYNGEE. The CDR3 length is 14 residues. The CDR3 region is CASSPRRAGETQYF. The DNA of the CDR3 is TGTGCCAGCAGCCCCCGCAGGGCTGGGGAGACCCAGTACTTC.

As to this clonotype: A clone one base away is much larger, so this may be a read error. The J gene is TRBJ1-1, the V gene TRBV18; possible D gene TRBD1, 6 bases. Between the trimmed V and J ends, which lost 3 bases and 5 bases, there was a span of 31 bases. Germline V gene data show CDR1 as KGHSH and CDR2 as LQKENI. This CDR3 is built from 20 residues. As DNA, the CDR3 is TGTGCCAGCTCACCGACCAGGGGAACAGCCCGTCGGATAACAGGAACTGAAGCTTTCTTT. Amino acid sequence: CASSPTRGTARRITGTEAFF.

This rearrangement joins TRBV20-1 to TRBJ2-2; 12 bases fit TRBD2. The V and J ends lost 0 bases and 5 bases, in that order; junction bases with no gene match: 4. This CDR3 is built from 16 residues. The germline gives CDR1 DFQATT, CDR2 SNEGSKA (reference sequence). CDR3 loop: CSARDSGTSGTGELFF. CDR3 nucleotide sequence: TGCAGTGCTAGAGATTCGGGGACTAGCGGGACCGGGGAGCTGTTTTTT.

This clonotype has just a few counts. V is TRBV7-9 and J is TRBJ1-5, with 8 positions matching TRBD1. From germline, CDR1 is SEHNR and CDR2 FQNEAQ (reference sequence). With V trimmed by 1 base and J by 4 bases, 6 bases remained unmatched. CDR3 size: 16 residues. The CDR3 here is CASSLGTGRGNQPQHF. Here the CDR3 DNA reads TGTGCCAGCAGCTTAGGGACAGGGAGAGGAAATCAGCCCCAGCATTTT.

V usage is TRBV20-1 and J usage is TRBJ2-7; TRBD1 is a possible D gene (6 bases). The CDR3 spans 15 residues. V was pared by 1 base and J by 9 bases, with 22 bases between. Germline CDR1 DFQATT, CDR2 SNEGSKA (reference sequence). In DNA, the CDR3 is TGCAGTGCTAGAGTCCCACAGGGAGAGGGTACGACGCAGTACTTC. It specifies CSARVPQGEGTTQYF.

This clonotype was recorded at least ten times. The rearrangement uses TRBV7-6 and TRBJ2-7, with D possibly TRBD1 on 5 matching bases. The CDR3 is 18 amino acids. The germline CDR1 and CDR2 sequences are SGHVS and FNYEAQ. Trimming stripped 2 bases from V and 0 bases from J, with 20 bases between. This CDR3 reads CASSLIPLDIQSSYEQYF. Here the CDR3 DNA reads TGTGCCAGCAGCTTAATCCCCTTGGACATCCAAAGCTCCTACGAGCAGTACTTC.

The rearrangement links TRBV7-2 to TRBJ2-3, with 14 bases aligning to TRBD2. This CDR3 comprises 17 residues. V gave up 0 bases and J gave up 4 bases; unmatched junction bases: 3. CDR1 is SGHTA, CDR2 FQGNSA, per germline. The CDR3 reads CASSLAGLAGAADTQYF. As DNA, the CDR3 is TGTGCCAGCAGCTTAGCGGGACTAGCGGGGGCGGCAGATACGCAGTATTTT. Looking up the rest from reference TRBV7-2 and TRBJ2-3 gives the full variable domain: GAGVSQSPSNKVTEKGKDVELRCDPISGHTALYWYRQSLGQGLEFLIYFQGNSAPDKSGLPSDRFSAERTGGSVSTLTIQRTQQEDSAVYLCASSLAGLAGAADTQYFGPGTRLTVL.

This sequence joins TRBV20-1 and TRBJ1-4; D call uncertain. The CDR3 is made up of 10 amino acids. CDR1 DFQATT and CDR2 SNEGSKA come from the germline V gene (reference sequence). This chain's CDR3 is CSGVNEKLFF. CDR3 coding DNA: TGCAGCGGGGTAAATGAAAAACTGTTTTTT.

This clonotype is medium-sized by share. The chain recombines TRBV20-1 with TRBJ2-5, with 9 bases that match TRBD2. The CDR3 contains 19 residues. Per germline, CDR1 DFQATT and CDR2 SNEGSKA (reference sequence). J lost 1 base, V lost 3 bases, and 18 bases had no gene match. The CDR3 spells CSASLPRYTAGGLQETQYF. In nucleotides, the CDR3 is TGCAGTGCTAGCCTACCGAGGTACACAGCGGGGGGCCTCCAAGAGACCCAGTACTTC.

A note on this clonotype: A read error may explain this, as a much larger clone is one base away. Written as DNA, the CDR3 is TGTGCCAGCATTGACTCGAGGGGACAGGGGGCAGATACGCAGTATTTT. Encoded protein: CASIDSRGQGADTQYF. The rearrangement joins TRBV6-4 to TRBJ2-3; 11 positions match TRBD1. This CDR3 spans 16 amino acids. Germline-derived CDR1 and CDR2 are MRHNA and SNTAGT.

This clonotype occurred many times. The rearrangement uses TRBV6-5 and TRBJ1-2; D is undetermined. CDR1 is MNHEY and CDR2 is SVGAGI in the germline V gene. The CDR3 is made up of 15 amino acids. V lost 10 bases to trimming and J lost 4 bases, with 22 bases between them. As DNA, the CDR3 is TGTGCCACCTCCACCTACATCGGGCAGGCCTATGGCTACACCTTC. This gives the protein CATSTYIGQAYGYTF.

This clonotype was detected only a few times. This chain links TRBV5-1 with TRBJ1-1; no reliable D call. Between the trimmed V and J ends, which lost 1 base and 0 bases, there was a span of 7 bases. The CDR3 totals 14 residues. Germline V gene lookup returns CDR1 SGHRS and CDR2 YFSETQ. The CDR3 sequence: CASSLSGLNTEAFF. In DNA form, the CDR3 reads TGCGCCAGCAGCTTGTCGGGCCTGAACACTGAAGCTTTCTTT.

In this sample, this clonotype turned up a few times. V is TRBV20-1 and J is TRBJ1-2; perhaps TRBD1 as D (5 bases). Trimming stripped 4 bases from V and 7 bases from J, with 10 bases between. Germline V gene lookup returns CDR1 DFQATT and CDR2 SNEGSKA (reference sequence). CDR3 length equals 11 residues. The CDR3 nucleotides read TGCAGTGCTAACGGGGGATCTGGCTACACCTTC. Translated, it gives CSANGGSGYTF.

This clonotype was observed many times. The V and J genes are TRBV12-3 or TRBV12-4 and TRBJ2-2; 7 bases match TRBD2. The trim removed 3 bases at V and 2 bases at J, leaving 3 bases unmatched. The CDR3 spans 15 residues. For the CDR3, the DNA is TGTGCCAGCAGTTTGGGAGCGGGAAACACCGGGGAGCTGTTTTTT. Its protein product is CASSLGAGNTGELFF.

The rearrangement joins TRBV5-1 to TRBJ2-1; 8 bases line up with TRBD1. V trimming: 5 bases; J trimming: 4 bases; junction bases outside the gene matches: 5. The CDR3 is made up of 14 amino acids. The germline V gene has CDR1 SGHRS and CDR2 YFSETQ. The chain's CDR3 is CASRQGETYNEQFF. The CDR3 DNA reads as TGCGCCAGCAGACAGGGGGAGACTTACAATGAGCAGTTCTTC.

This clonotype is classed as medium-sized. The chain joins TRBV27 to TRBJ1-6; D gene ambiguous. V lost 8 bases, J lost 3 bases, and 8 bases lay in between. The CDR3 loop spans 13 amino acids. Germline V CDR1 and CDR2: MNHEY, SMNVEV (reference sequence). CDR3 nucleotides: TGTGCCAGCCTGGGAAGCTATAATTCACCCCTCCACTTT. It specifies CASLGSYNSPLHF.